These T cell receptor beta chains were read from a single sample in a study of CD8 T cells in ankylosing spondylitis. Each CDR3 protein gets one entry after TCRdb re-called the 5' RACE reads with MiXCR. The profile shows about 140,000 distinct CDR3 sequences, 25% to 35% of them singletons. The sequenced sample was synovial fluid, either unsorted or a sorted T cell fraction (not recorded which). These receptors were collected from a male donor with ankylosing spondylitis. The CDR3 runs from the conserved cysteine through the conserved F or W. The D gene is left open where the match is weak. Expanded clones get a size class; other rows say once, few or many, or leave the size out.

j_call: TRBJ2-3
d_call: -
clone_size: few
v_call: TRBV9
cdr3_length: 15
cdr3_nt: TGTGCCAGCAGCGTAGGATTTAGGATCACAGATACGCAGTATTTT
cdr3_aa: CASSVGFRITDTQYF

j_call: TRBJ2-3
d_call: -
clone_size: -
v_call: TRBV11-2
cdr3_length: 13
cdr3_nt: TGTGCCAGCAGCCCCCCGGGGTCCGATACGCAGTATTTT
cdr3_aa: CASSPPGSDTQYF

j_call: TRBJ2-3
d_call: -
clone_size: -
v_call: TRBV7-2
cdr3_length: 14
cdr3_nt: TGTGCCAGCAGCTCCCGGACTTCCACAGATACGCAGTGTTTT
cdr3_aa: CASSSRTSTDTQCF

j_call: TRBJ1-1
d_call: -
clone_size: -
v_call: TRBV5-1
cdr3_length: 15
cdr3_nt: TGCGCCAGCAGCTTGACAGGGCATGGGAACACTGAAGCTTTCTTT
cdr3_aa: CASSLTGHGNTEAFF

j_call: TRBJ1-5
d_call: -
clone_size: many
v_call: TRBV5-6
cdr3_length: 15
cdr3_nt: TGTGCCAGCAGCAGACGACAGAATAGCAATCAGCCCCAGCATTTT
cdr3_aa: CASSRRQNSNQPQHF

j_call: TRBJ1-1
d_call: -
clone_size: -
v_call: TRBV28
cdr3_length: 11
cdr3_nt: TGTGCCAGCAGGGAATCCACTGAAGCTTTCTTT
cdr3_aa: CASRESTEAFF

j_call: TRBJ2-5
d_call: TRBD2
clone_size: -
v_call: TRBV11-2
cdr3_length: 19
cdr3_nt: TGTGCCAGCAGCTTCCGGGACGTGACTAGCGGGAGGTATCAAGAGACCCAGTACTTC
cdr3_aa: CASSFRDVTSGRYQETQYF

j_call: TRBJ2-1
d_call: TRBD1
clone_size: -
v_call: TRBV12-3/TRBV12-4
cdr3_length: 16
cdr3_nt: TGTGCCAGCAGTTACGGAAGGACAGGGCCCTACAATGAGCAGTTCTTC
cdr3_aa: CASSYGRTGPYNEQFF

j_call: TRBJ1-5
d_call: -
clone_size: many
v_call: TRBV24-1
cdr3_length: 14
cdr3_nt: TGTGCCACCAGCAGGGGCGGGGGCAATCAGCCCCAGCATTTT
cdr3_aa: CATSRGGGNQPQHF

j_call: TRBJ2-1
d_call: -
clone_size: few
v_call: TRBV12-3/TRBV12-4
cdr3_length: 14
cdr3_nt: TGTGCCAGCAGCCCTACTAGTCGCCACAATGAGCAGTTCTTC
cdr3_aa: CASSPTSRHNEQFF

j_call: TRBJ1-5
d_call: TRBD1
clone_size: few
v_call: TRBV28
cdr3_length: 13
cdr3_nt: TGTGCCAGCAGCTACAGGGGGCATCAGCCCCAGCATTTT
cdr3_aa: CASSYRGHQPQHF

j_call: TRBJ2-6
d_call: -
clone_size: many
v_call: TRBV12-3/TRBV12-4
cdr3_length: 15
cdr3_nt: TGTGCCAGCAGTCTCCAGGGTTCTGGGGCCAACGTCCTGACTTTC
cdr3_aa: CASSLQGSGANVLTF